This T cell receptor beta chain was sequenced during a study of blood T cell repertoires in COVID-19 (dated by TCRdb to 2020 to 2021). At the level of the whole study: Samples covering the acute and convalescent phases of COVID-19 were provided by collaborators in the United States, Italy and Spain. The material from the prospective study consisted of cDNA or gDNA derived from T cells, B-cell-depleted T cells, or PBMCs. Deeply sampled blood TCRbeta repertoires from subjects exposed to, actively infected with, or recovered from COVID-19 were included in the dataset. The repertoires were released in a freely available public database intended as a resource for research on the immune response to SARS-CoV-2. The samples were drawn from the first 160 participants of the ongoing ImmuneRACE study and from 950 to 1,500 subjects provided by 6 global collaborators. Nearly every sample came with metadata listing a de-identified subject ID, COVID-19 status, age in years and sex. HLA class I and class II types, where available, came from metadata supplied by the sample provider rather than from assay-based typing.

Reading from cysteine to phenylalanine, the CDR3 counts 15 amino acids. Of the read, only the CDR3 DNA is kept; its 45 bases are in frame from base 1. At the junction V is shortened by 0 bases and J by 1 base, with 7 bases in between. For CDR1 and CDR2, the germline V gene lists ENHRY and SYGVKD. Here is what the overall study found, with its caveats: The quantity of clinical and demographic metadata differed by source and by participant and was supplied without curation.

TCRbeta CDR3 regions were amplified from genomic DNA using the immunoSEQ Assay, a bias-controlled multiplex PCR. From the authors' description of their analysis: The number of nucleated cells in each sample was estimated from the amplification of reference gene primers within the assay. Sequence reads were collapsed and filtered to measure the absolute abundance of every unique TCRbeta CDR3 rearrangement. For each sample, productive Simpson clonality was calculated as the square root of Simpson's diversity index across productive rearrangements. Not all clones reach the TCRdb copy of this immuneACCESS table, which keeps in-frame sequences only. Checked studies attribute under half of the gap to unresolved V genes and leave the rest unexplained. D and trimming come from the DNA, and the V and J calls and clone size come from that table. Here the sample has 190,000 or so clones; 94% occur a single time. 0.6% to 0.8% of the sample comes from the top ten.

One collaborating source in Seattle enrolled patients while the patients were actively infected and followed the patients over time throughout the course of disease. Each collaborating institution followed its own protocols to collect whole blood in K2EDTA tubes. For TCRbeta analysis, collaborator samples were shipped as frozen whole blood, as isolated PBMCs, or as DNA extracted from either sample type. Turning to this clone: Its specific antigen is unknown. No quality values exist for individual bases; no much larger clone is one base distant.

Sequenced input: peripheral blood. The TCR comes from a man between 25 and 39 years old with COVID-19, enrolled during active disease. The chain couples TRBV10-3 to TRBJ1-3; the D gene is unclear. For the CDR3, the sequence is CAISESRQSGNTIYF. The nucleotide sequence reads TGTGCCATCAGTGAGTCGAGGCAATCTGGAAACACCATATATTTT.